This record concerns one T cell receptor beta chain sequence. The antigen remains unidentified. The CDR3 sequence is 12 residues long. The V segment lost 6 bases and the J segment 9 bases; nucleotides outside the gene matches: 5. These data come from a study of T cells in Graves' hyperthyroidism and ophthalmopathy. Study-level points and caveats: Blood also contained most expanded thyroid clonotypes above 0.001.

Using RNA transcripts as the source, TCR beta CDR3 regions were amplified. The HTBI primer set served for first-round RT-PCR of the TCR CDR3. TCRdb passed the multiplex PCR reads through MiXCR, listing each CDR3 protein once. The data show 750,000 to 900,000 distinct CDR3 sequences, approximately 40% seen once. Patients were excluded because of uncontrolled infection, other autoimmune disease, pregnancy or lactation. The chain uses TRBV12-3 or TRBV12-4 and TRBJ1-2; TRBD1 matches at 9 bases. The TCR comes from a man aged 18 to 35 with Graves' hyperthyroidism. Material for sequencing was blood. The CDR3 DNA reads as TGTGCCAGCAGCCTGGGACAGGGCAGCTACACCTTC. Translated: CASSLGQGSYTF.